This TCR beta chain was found in a study of T cells in Graves' hyperthyroidism and ophthalmopathy. Study-wide context: Pretreatment peripheral blood was obtained at initial diagnosis. Findings and limits, study-wide: Researchers found most expanded thyroid clonotypes above 0.001 in blood as well.

Germline V gives CDR1 LNHDA, CDR2 SQIVND (reference sequence). V was shortened by 3 bases and J by 0 bases, with 9 bases between the two germline ends. The CDR3 is 15 residues long. It was RNA transcripts that yielded the amplified TCR beta CDR3 regions. Researchers ran a first-round RT-PCR on the TCR CDR3 using the HTBI primer set. TCRdb called the multiplex PCR reads again in MiXCR, with one record for every CDR3 protein. The repertoire has about 700,000 distinct CDR3 sequences, approximately 14% of them found once; the top ten carry roughly 10%. With respect to this clonotype: Its specificity is not known.

The PBMCs were taken from roughly 10 ml of fresh peripheral blood. This sequence joins TRBV19 and TRBJ1-5; D unclear. The sequence derives from a woman under 30 with Graves' hyperthyroidism. The sequencing sample was made of blood. The CDR3 here is CASSIYSYSNQPQHF. The CDR3 DNA reads TGTGCCAGTAGTATCTATTCCTATAGCAATCAGCCCCAGCATTTT.